The rows below give T cell receptor beta chains drawn from one sample of a study of blood T cell repertoires in COVID-19. The table came from immunoSEQ multiplex PCR; TCRdb's copy has only in-frame clones and leaves some out. The table includes about 65,000 clones, roughly 92% detected once. The sequenced sample was peripheral blood. Source of these receptors: a man in his 70s with active COVID-19. Each CDR3 is given with its conserved first and last residue. The order of the fields is clone size, D gene, V gene, J gene, CDR3 protein, CDR3 DNA. A D gene is named only where the DNA matches it firmly. Rows give clone size only sometimes, using once, few, many, or a class for an expanded clone.

once	.	TRBV7-3	TRBJ1-5	CASSSRGTYNQPQHF	TGTGCCAGCAGCTCGAGGGGGACATACAACCAGCCCCAGCATTTT
.	.	TRBV6-6	TRBJ1-4	CASSYGRGGFDEKLFF	TGTGCCAGCAGTTACGGTCGGGGAGGATTCGATGAAAAACTGTTTTTT
.	.	TRBV5-1	TRBJ2-3	CASSPGTYPDTQYF	TGCGCCAGCAGCCCGGGGACTTATCCAGATACGCAGTATTTT
.	TRBD1	TRBV10-3	TRBJ2-7	CAIKPGQGRTYEQYF	TGTGCCATCAAGCCGGGACAGGGGAGGACCTACGAGCAGTACTTC
.	.	TRBV6-5	TRBJ1-4	CASKLSVEKLFF	TGTGCCAGCAAATTATCCGTCGAAAAACTGTTTTTT
.	.	TRBV11-2	TRBJ2-3	CASSLVVSSTDTQYF	TGTGCCAGCAGCTTAGTCGTATCTAGCACAGATACGCAGTATTTT
.	.	TRBV19	TRBJ2-5	CASSWETSSRRTQYF	TGTGCCAGTAGTTGGGAGACCTCAAGCAGACGGACCCAGTACTTC
.	.	TRBV19	TRBJ1-2	CASSPGSTGLYGYTF	TGTGCCAGTAGTCCGGGAAGTACAGGGCTTTATGGCTACACCTTC
.	TRBD1	TRBV28	TRBJ2-3	CASSSGQALSTDTQYF	TGTGCCAGCAGTTCAGGACAGGCTCTCAGCACAGATACGCAGTATTTT
.	TRBD2	TRBV7-9	TRBJ2-5	CASSPLTSSETQYF	TGTGCCAGCAGCCCACTGACTAGCTCAGAGACCCAGTACTTC
.	.	TRBV29-1	TRBJ1-2	CSVEEGAGRYTF	TGCAGCGTTGAAGAGGGGGCCGGGCGCTACACCTTC
.	.	TRBV5-1	TRBJ2-5	CASSLESRAQETQYF	TGCGCCAGCAGCTTGGAGAGTAGAGCCCAAGAGACCCAGTACTTC
.	TRBD1	TRBV6-5	TRBJ1-1	CASSSRTGGNTEAFF	TGTGCCAGCAGTTCCCGGACAGGGGGGAACACTGAAGCTTTCTTT
.	.	TRBV5-6	TRBJ2-7	CASSLNYEQYF	TGTGCCAGCAGCTTGAACTACGAGCAATACTTC
once	TRBD2	TRBV6-5	TRBJ2-5	CASQTSGGVQETQYF	TGTGCCAGTCAGACTAGCGGGGGGGTACAAGAGACCCAGTACTTC
.	.	TRBV6-4	TRBJ1-1	CASRQERNTEAFF	TGTGCCAGCAGGCAGGAACGGAATACTGAAGCTTTCTTT
.	TRBD1	TRBV10-1	TRBJ2-2	CASSPGTGTGELFF	TGCGCCAGCAGTCCCGGGACAGGGACCGGGGAGCTGTTTTTT
.	.	TRBV3-1/TRBV3-2	TRBJ1-6	CASSQESSPLHF	TGTGCCAGCAGCCAAGAGAGTTCACCCCTCCACTTT
.	.	TRBV6-1	TRBJ2-3	CASSAPTSGSHGTQYF	TGTGCCAGCAGTGCCCCGACTAGTGGATCCCATGGTACGCAGTATTTT
.	TRBD1	TRBV5-1	TRBJ2-1	CASSAGDRASYNEQFF	TGCGCCAGCAGCGCCGGGGACAGGGCATCCTACAATGAGCAGTTCTTC
.	.	TRBV9	TRBJ1-1	CASSVQAVGTEAFF	TGTGCCAGCAGCGTACAGGCAGTCGGAACTGAAGCTTTCTTT
.	TRBD2	TRBV3-1/TRBV3-2	TRBJ2-3	CASTGVAGGSAGTDTQYF	TGTGCCAGCACAGGAGTAGCGGGGGGGTCGGCCGGCACAGATACGCAGTATTTT
.	.	TRBV11-2	TRBJ2-7	CASSLESDEQYF	TGTGCCAGCAGCTTAGAGAGCGACGAGCAGTACTTC
.	TRBD2	TRBV9	TRBJ2-1	CASSVGGGRGNEQFF	TGTGCCAGCAGCGTCGGGGGGGGGCGTGGCAATGAGCAGTTCTTC
.	.	TRBV27	TRBJ2-7	CASIRPGKRYEQYF	TGTGCCAGCATCAGACCGGGGAAGCGCTACGAGCAGTACTTC
few	.	TRBV7-9	TRBJ1-6	CASSLGHTNGYNSPLHF	TGTGCCAGCAGCTTAGGACACACCAATGGCTATAATTCACCCCTCCACTTT
once	TRBD1	TRBV6-5	TRBJ2-7	CASRVTGSYEQYF	TGTGCCAGCAGGGTGACAGGGTCCTACGAGCAGTACTTC
.	TRBD1	TRBV6-5	TRBJ1-5	CASRNTGGNQPQHF	TGTGCCAGCAGGAATACAGGGGGCAATCAGCCCCAGCATTTT
.	TRBD1	TRBV5-1	TRBJ2-1	CASRAGTGAFEQFF	TGCGCCAGCAGGGCCGGGACAGGGGCGTTCGAGCAGTTCTTC
.	.	TRBV19	TRBJ1-2	CASSIGQSNYGYTF	TGTGCCAGTAGTATTGGGCAGTCTAACTATGGCTACACCTTC
.	TRBD1	TRBV5-4	TRBJ2-1	CASSLGQGPYNEQFF	TGTGCCAGCAGCTTGGGACAGGGCCCCTACAATGAGCAGTTCTTC
.	TRBD1	TRBV6-2/TRBV6-3	TRBJ2-7	CASSTGGEQYF	TGTGCCAGCAGTACAGGGGGCGAGCAGTACTTC
.	TRBD1	TRBV11-3	TRBJ2-1	CASSPRTGSYNEQFF	TGTGCCAGCAGCCCCCGGACAGGGAGCTACAATGAGCAGTTCTTC
.	TRBD1	TRBV14	TRBJ1-2	CASSPTGGYYGYTF	TGTGCCAGCAGCCCTACAGGGGGGTACTATGGCTACACCTTC
.	.	TRBV6-1	TRBJ2-2	CASSTIGAHTGELFF	TGTGCCAGCAGTACGATAGGGGCTCACACCGGGGAGCTGTTTTTT
.	.	TRBV29-1	TRBJ2-6	CSVVEGAGANVLTF	TGCAGCGTTGTCGAGGGGGCTGGGGCCAACGTCCTGACTTTC
.	.	TRBV6-2/TRBV6-3	TRBJ2-3	CASSYLGISPFTDTQYF	TGTGCCAGCAGTTACCTAGGTATTTCACCATTCACAGATACGCAGTATTTT
.	TRBD1	TRBV19	TRBJ1-2	CASSPEGQGGYGYTF	TGTGCCAGTAGTCCAGAAGGACAGGGGGGCTATGGCTACACCTTC
.	.	TRBV28	TRBJ2-5	CASSLPHNSGQETQYF	TGTGCCAGCAGTTTACCGCATAACTCAGGCCAAGAGACCCAGTACTTC
.	TRBD1	TRBV4-3	TRBJ1-1	CASSQDETGGVLRTEAFF	TGCGCCAGCAGCCAAGACGAGACAGGGGGAGTTCTGAGAACTGAAGCTTTCTTT
.	TRBD1	TRBV5-1	TRBJ2-1	CASNRGDSYNEQFF	TGCGCCAGCAACAGGGGCGACTCCTACAATGAGCAGTTCTTC
.	.	TRBV4-1	TRBJ1-4	CASSQPWLPGRGKEVREKLFF	TGCGCCAGCAGCCAACCTTGGCTTCCGGGGAGGGGGAAGGAAGTTAGGGAAAAACTGTTTTTT
.	.	TRBV7-9	TRBJ1-2	CASSQPSGWNGYTF	TGTGCCAGCAGCCAACCCTCAGGGTGGAATGGCTACACCTTC
.	.	TRBV24-1	TRBJ2-5	CATSDPDRQETQYF	TGTGCCACCAGTGATCCAGACAGGCAAGAGACCCAGTACTTC
.	.	TRBV5-1	TRBJ1-1	CASSHTGYTEAFF	TGCGCCAGCAGCCACACAGGGTACACTGAAGCTTTCTTT
.	.	TRBV2	TRBJ2-3	CASSTLQGTDTQYF	TGTGCCAGCAGTACCCTTCAGGGGACAGATACGCAGTATTTT
.	TRBD1	TRBV6-2/TRBV6-3	TRBJ2-5	CASSYPDRGKTQYF	TGTGCCAGCAGTTACCCCGACAGGGGAAAGACCCAGTACTTC
.	TRBD2	TRBV7-3	TRBJ2-1	CASSLKLAGGQNEQFF	TGTGCCAGCAGCTTAAAACTAGCGGGGGGGCAAAATGAGCAGTTCTTC
.	.	TRBV5-5	TRBJ1-5	CASSPDIYNQPQHF	TGTGCCAGCAGCCCGGACATATACAATCAGCCCCAGCATTTT
.	.	TRBV9	TRBJ2-5	CASSVAGSFQETQYF	TGTGCCAGCAGCGTGGCAGGCTCCTTCCAAGAGACCCAGTACTTC